This TCR beta chain comes out of a study of shared clonotypes between healthy human individuals (dated by TCRdb to 2019 to 2021). In the study overall: The cohort included a few men and a couple of women between 18 and 49 years of age. Between about 0.85 and 10 billion PBMCs per donor were obtained by leukapheresis. For each donor, three plates each were used for CD4 naive and CD4 memory, two plates were used for CD8 naive, and one plate was used for CD8 memory. The study deeply sequenced blood TCR repertoires of several healthy adults to estimate repertoire size and the extent of clonotype sharing between individuals. To increase sequencing depth and limit assay-specific biases, different laboratories used diverse techniques to prepare libraries and sequence TCR repertoires. The study at large found these results: Naive subsets generally had larger estimated clonotype richness than memory subsets did. About 5% of naive CD4, around 4% of naive CD8, approximately 2.2% of memory CD4, and roughly 0.4% of memory CD8 clonotypes were shared across a few donors. Incomplete sequencing was indicated by rarefaction of sorted-subset datasets, despite the large sequencing depth. Based on pairwise subsampling, the degree of clonotype sharing among donors was expected to be affected by sequencing depth. Because the study included a small number of donors, the genetic and exposure-history diversity represented was limited. Sampling was restricted to blood, and TCR repertoires in tissues likely differ from the TCR repertoires found in blood. Clonotypes shared by all four sorted-subset donors showed higher generation probabilities than non-shared clonotypes.

TCR CDR3 regions were amplified from genomic DNA by multiplex PCR using the deep immunoSEQ assay. Genomic DNA extracted from each cell subset was distributed evenly over all wells of several immunoSEQ 96-well plates, and each plate served as one replicate. For sorted subsets, about 0.2 ug genomic DNA, equal to tens of thousands of T cell genomes, was loaded into each replicate PCR. The purified libraries were quantified using a Qubit 3.0 fluorometer, sized with a Bioanalyzer 2100, and then quantified again using the KAPA Library Quantification kit. Every immunoSEQ 96-well plate was sequenced on a separate single-read 150-cycle Illumina NextSeq 550 flow cell. The authors' analysis ran thus. Because the immunoSEQ output included only junctional sequences and no quality scores, the filtering could not be the same as the filtering used for full-length reads. Sequences were annotated with PyIR, a Python wrapper for IgBLAST v1.9, using IMGT germline references to assign V/J genes and CDR3. Reads were filtered out if the reads had weak V/J assignments (E-value above 1e-6), no CDR3, stop codons, out-of-frame junctions, or ambiguous translated residues. V3J clonotypes were defined as sequences sharing the same inferred V gene, J gene, and CDR3 amino acid sequence. The percentage overlap between two repertoires was calculated by dividing the number of shared unique clonotypes by the size of the smaller repertoire. Three approaches were used to assess repertoire richness: RTK rarefaction, the Chao1 estimator, and Recon v2.1 estimates of unobserved clonotypes. Generation probabilities were computed with OLGA for all TCRbeta clonotypes obtained by the gDNA method from several donors. As stored in TCRdb, this immuneACCESS dataset retains in-frame rearrangements with V and J assigned. A fraction of the clones does not appear; measured against another copy, unresolved V genes explain less than half of the discrepancy, and the remainder lacks a known reason. V, J and clone size reflect that table, while D and trimming were determined from the DNA. The sample table lists about 2 million clones, roughly 94% of them with a count of one. More than 0.1% of the sample rests with the top ten.

A remark on this clone: What this receptor recognizes is not known. Within one base of it there is no much larger clone, and no base qualities were kept.

Healthy HIV-negative adults with no recently reported acute infections or vaccinations were included as donors. All donors were Caucasian adults living in Nashville, Tennessee, USA. CD4+ T cells were enriched through magnetic negative selection, after which naive cells were positively selected on CD45RA and the remaining negative fraction served as the memory subset. Blood was collected by leukapheresis, and PBMCs were isolated by Ficoll-Histopaque density gradient centrifugation and then cryopreserved in liquid nitrogen vapor phase. Analytical flow cytometry was used to check the purity and quantity of every magnetically sorted T cell population. Each sorted fraction had its genomic DNA isolated and then quantified by UV absorbance on a Nanodrop 2000c. CDR1 LNHDA and CDR2 SQIVND are derived from the germline V gene (reference sequence). Spanning cysteine to phenylalanine, the CDR3 consists of 13 amino acids. The read is trimmed to its CDR3 DNA, 39 bases read in frame from base 1. V and J lose 9 bases and 2 bases, and a span of 13 bases separates them.

The sequenced sample consisted of naive CD4+ T cells sorted from blood. According to the study, the label for this sample's cell subset or site signals: CD45RA+ positively selected. The rearrangement combines TRBV19 with TRBJ1-2, with the D gene call left open. This sequence was found in a man aged 18 to 30 in good health. The DNA is TGTGCCAGCAATTCGGAAGGGAACTATGGCTACACCTTC. Its protein is CASNSEGNYGYTF.